The rows below give T cell receptor beta chains drawn from one sample of a study of blood T cell repertoires in COVID-19. TCRdb's table, derived via immunoSEQ multiplex PCR, lists solely in-frame clones and lacks some. This table has approximately 250,000 clones, 86% appearing once. The specimen was peripheral blood. The receptors derive from a middle-aged man with active or convalescent COVID-19. The CDR3 runs from the conserved cysteine through the conserved F or W. D genes are given only for firm matches. Only part of the rows carry a size: once, few, many, or a class if the clone is expanded.

J,size,D,V,DNA,CDR3
TRBJ2-7,-,TRBD2,TRBV10-1,TGCGCCAGCAGTGATGAGCGGGAGCCTTACGAGCAGTACTTC,CASSDEREPYEQYF
TRBJ2-3,-,-,TRBV29-1,TGCAGCGTTGATGGCGGGACTAGCACAGATACGCAGTATTTT,CSVDGGTSTDTQYF
TRBJ2-2,once,-,TRBV28,TGTGCCAGCAGTTTAGGGCAGAACACCGGGGAGCTGTTTTTT,CASSLGQNTGELFF
TRBJ1-6,-,-,TRBV2,TGTGCCAGCAGCGCCCGGCAAGAGGATTCACCCCTCCACTTT,CASSARQEDSPLHF
TRBJ2-7,few,TRBD2,TRBV5-5,TGTGCCAGCAGCCCCCAGGCTAGCGGGATTATCGAGCAGTACTTC,CASSPQASGIIEQYF
TRBJ2-5,-,-,TRBV6-5,TGTGCCAGCGACAACTCCCTAGAGACCCAGTACTTC,CASDNSLETQYF
TRBJ2-2,-,TRBD2,TRBV5-6,TGTGCCAGCGGGGCGTTAGCGGGACTGGCCGGGGAGCTGTTTTTT,CASGALAGLAGELFF
TRBJ1-2,-,-,TRBV6-5,TGTGCCAGCAGTTTCGACAGGTTAAACTATGGCTACACCTTC,CASSFDRLNYGYTF
TRBJ1-1,-,-,TRBV12-3/TRBV12-4,TGTGCCAGCAGACAGGGCCCTCTTGAAGCTTTCTTT,CASRQGPLEAFF
TRBJ1-1,-,-,TRBV7-2,TGTGCCAGCAGCTTAGTTGGCAGAATGACTACCGAAGCTTTCTTT,CASSLVGRMTTEAFF
TRBJ1-1,-,-,TRBV5-1,TGCGCCAGCAGCCTCAGAAATTGGGGGGGAAACACTGAAGCTTTCTTT,CASSLRNWGGNTEAFF
TRBJ1-5,-,TRBD1,TRBV11-2,TGTGCCAGCAGCTTAGGGACAGGGGGCAATCAGCCCCAGCATTTT,CASSLGTGGNQPQHF
TRBJ1-3,-,-,TRBV9,TGTGCCAGCAGCGTAATCCCTACAGCCTCTGGAAACACCATATATTTT,CASSVIPTASGNTIYF
TRBJ1-2,once,-,TRBV28,TGTGCCAGCAATTTTAGGGAGTCGTATGGCTACACCTTC,CASNFRESYGYTF
TRBJ2-1,-,TRBD2,TRBV6-4,TGTGCCAGCAGTGAGGAGTCTAGCGGGAGGAGGAAGTTCTTC,CASSEESSGRRKFF
TRBJ1-6,-,TRBD1,TRBV28,TGTGCCAGCAGTTTTGGGGCCGGGACAGGAGCCTCACCCCTCCACTTT,CASSFGAGTGASPLHF
TRBJ2-1,-,-,TRBV11-2,TGTGCCAGCAGCTTAGTTTCCGGGAACAATGAGCAGTTCTTC,CASSLVSGNNEQFF
TRBJ2-1,-,TRBD2,TRBV7-2,TGTGCCAGGCCCCGGGCTAGCGGGAGCCCGAGCTCCTACAATGAGCAGTTCTTC,CARPRASGSPSSYNEQFF
TRBJ1-2,few,-,TRBV18,TGTGCCAGCTCACCCCGCCAGATTAACTATGGCTACACCTTC,CASSPRQINYGYTF
TRBJ2-4,-,TRBD2,TRBV20-1,TGCAGTGCTAGTCCCATAGCGGGAGGACCGCGGAACATTCAGTACTTC,CSASPIAGGPRNIQYF
TRBJ2-1,-,TRBD1,TRBV5-4,TGTGCCAGCAGCTCACAGGGGTACGTGTCCTACAATGAGCAGTTCTTC,CASSSQGYVSYNEQFF
TRBJ1-5,once,TRBD1,TRBV28,TGTGCCAGCAGTTTACGGACAGGGGGAAATCAGCCCCAGCATTTT,CASSLRTGGNQPQHF
TRBJ1-3,-,-,TRBV9,TGTGCCAGCAGCGTAGCTTCCTCCGGAAACACCATATATTTT,CASSVASSGNTIYF
TRBJ1-2,few,TRBD1,TRBV27,TGTGCCAGCGGGGACAGAGCTAACTATGGCTACACCTTC,CASGDRANYGYTF
TRBJ1-2,-,-,TRBV5-6,TGTGCCAGCAGCCGATCTTCGAGCTATGGCTACACCTTC,CASSRSSSYGYTF
TRBJ2-2,-,TRBD2,TRBV4-2,TGTGCCAGCAGCCAACCCCTAGCGGAAAACACCGGGGAGCTGTTTTTT,CASSQPLAENTGELFF
TRBJ2-1,once,-,TRBV11-3,TGTGCCAGCAGCTTAGGAGGAGGGAGTGAGCAGTTCTTC,CASSLGGGSEQFF
TRBJ1-1,few,-,TRBV4-2,TGTGCCAGCAGCCTCGGACAGCTGAACACTGAAGCTTTCTTT,CASSLGQLNTEAFF
TRBJ1-1,-,-,TRBV7-8,TGTGCCAGCAGCTACAATCAGGGCACTGAAGCTTTCTTT,CASSYNQGTEAFF
TRBJ1-4,-,TRBD1,TRBV5-1,TGCGCCAGCAGCCCAAAGGACAGGGGAAGGGAAAAACTGTTTTTT,CASSPKDRGREKLFF
TRBJ1-1,-,TRBD1,TRBV6-5,TGTGCCAGCAGTCCTACAGGGGGCACTGAAGCTTTCTTT,CASSPTGGTEAFF
TRBJ1-2,-,-,TRBV6-5,TGTGCCAGCAGAGGGAGCGCAAACCCTCACTATGGCTACACCTTC,CASRGSANPHYGYTF
TRBJ1-3,-,-,TRBV5-4,TGTGCCAGCAGCTTGGAAACAGGCGAAACTAGAAACACCATATATTTT,CASSLETGETRNTIYF
TRBJ2-3,-,TRBD2,TRBV11-3,TGTGCCAGCAGCTTAGATCGTAGCGGGAGGCCGCGGGGTACAGATACGCAGTATTTT,CASSLDRSGRPRGTDTQYF
TRBJ2-2,-,TRBD2,TRBV7-3,TGTGCCAGCAGCTTAACGACCGGGGGGACGAACACCGGGGAGCTGTTTTTT,CASSLTTGGTNTGELFF
TRBJ1-2,-,TRBD1,TRBV5-1,TGCGCCAGCAGCTCGGACAGGGAGAGCTACACCTTC,CASSSDRESYTF
TRBJ2-3,-,-,TRBV6-6,TGTGCCAGCAGTTACGACCGACAGCCGGATACGCAGTATTTT,CASSYDRQPDTQYF
TRBJ1-2,few,-,TRBV24-1,TGTGCCGCCGGGGGGGACACAAGCTATGGCTACACCTTC,CAAGGDTSYGYTF
TRBJ2-5,-,TRBD1,TRBV6-6,TGTGCCAGCAGTTACGTACAGGGGCAATGGCAAGAGACCCAGTACTTC,CASSYVQGQWQETQYF
TRBJ1-5,-,-,TRBV2,TGTGCCAGCAGTGCGGGAGGGGGTGGCAATCAGCCCCAGCATTTT,CASSAGGGGNQPQHF
TRBJ1-1,-,-,TRBV10-3,TGTGCCATCAGCTTGCCCGGGGGGGGAGAAGCTTTCTTT,CAISLPGGGEAFF
TRBJ2-7,once,TRBD1,TRBV5-1,TGCGCCAGCAGCCGACAGGGTTCGCACGAGCAGTACTTC,CASSRQGSHEQYF
TRBJ2-2,-,-,TRBV19,TGTGCCAGTAATCCCACGAACACCGGGGAGCTGTTTTTT,CASNPTNTGELFF
TRBJ1-4,-,-,TRBV6-5,TGTGCCAGCAGTCAATCAGGGCTGAGTAATGAAAAACTGTTTTTT,CASSQSGLSNEKLFF
TRBJ2-5,-,-,TRBV2,TGTGCCAGCAGTGGGACAGTAATCCAAGAGACCCAGTACTTC,CASSGTVIQETQYF
TRBJ1-5,-,-,TRBV27,TGTGCCAGCAGTTTAGTCAGGGGATCTCAGCCCCAGCATTTT,CASSLVRGSQPQHF
TRBJ1-2,-,-,TRBV5-6,TGTGCCAGCAGCTTGGGAGCCAGCGGGGGGCACGGAGGCTACACCTTC,CASSLGASGGHGGYTF
TRBJ1-5,-,-,TRBV19,TGTGCCAGTAGTATCGGGGGGGATCAGCCCCAGCATTTT,CASSIGGDQPQHF
TRBJ2-1,-,-,TRBV7-2,TGTGCCAGCAGCTTGGGACTCGGGAAGGATGAGCAGTTCTTC,CASSLGLGKDEQFF
TRBJ2-5,-,TRBD2,TRBV5-4,TGTGCCAGCAGCTCATTAGCGGGAGGGATCCGGGAGACCCAGTACTTC,CASSSLAGGIRETQYF
TRBJ2-1,few,-,TRBV27,TGTGCCAGCAGGGCGGGACTCTACAATGAGCAGTTCTTC,CASRAGLYNEQFF